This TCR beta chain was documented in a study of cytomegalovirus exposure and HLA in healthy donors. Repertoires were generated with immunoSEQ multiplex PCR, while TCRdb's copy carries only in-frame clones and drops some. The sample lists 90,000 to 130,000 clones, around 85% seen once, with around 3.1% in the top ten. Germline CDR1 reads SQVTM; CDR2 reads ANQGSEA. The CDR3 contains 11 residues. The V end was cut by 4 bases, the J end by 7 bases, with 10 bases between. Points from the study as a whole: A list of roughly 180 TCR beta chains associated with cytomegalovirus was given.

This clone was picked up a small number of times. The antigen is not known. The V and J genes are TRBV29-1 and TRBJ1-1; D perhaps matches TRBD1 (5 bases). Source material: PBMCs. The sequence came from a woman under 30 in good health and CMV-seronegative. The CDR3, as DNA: TGCAGCGTTGCTGGGGCAGGTGAAGCTTTCTTT. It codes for CSVAGAGEAFF.